The sequence of this T cell receptor beta chain was determined in a study of a mutant IDH1 vaccine in newly diagnosed glioma. Overall study context: Earlier treatment was radiotherapy, temozolomide, or both, with most getting both.

Study-wide findings and caveats: Researchers report vaccine-induced immune responses in 93.3% of patients. It seemed that pseudoprogression was not linked to changes in the top peripheral T cell clonotypes.

Described time point: baseline, week 1 (first vaccination visit). Treatment reported: pre-vaccination baseline after standard-of-care therapy. V was trimmed by 6 bases and J by 6 bases, leaving 15 bases between them. The CDR3 is 14 amino acids. Germline V gene data show CDR1 as WNHNN and CDR2 as SYGVQD (reference sequence). As concerns this clone: Its antigen is unidentified.

The method was immunoSEQ multiplex PCR; TCRdb's version includes in-frame clones alone and lacks a portion of them. Here the sample spans about 66,000 clones, approximately 86% being singletons. The clonotype was recovered from a man aged 25 to 40 with glioma. The chain recombines TRBV10-1 with TRBJ2-1, with D possibly TRBD2 on 7 matching bases. The specimen was PBMCs, collected from a glioma patient treated with radiotherapy, temozolomide or both. The CDR3 DNA follows: TGCGCCAGCAGCGCCTTCGGGGGGCCCAATGAGCAGTTCTTC. Translated, it gives CASSAFGGPNEQFF.